These 2 T cell receptor beta chains came from one sample sequenced in a study of T cell changes during pregnancy in multiple sclerosis. The repertoire was sequenced with immunoSEQ multiplex PCR; TCRdb's copy has only in-frame clones and lacks some. The data show 70,000 to 100,000 clones, under 95% seen once. Source: peripheral blood, taken in the first trimester of pregnancy. These receptor sequences come from a female donor with multiple sclerosis, enrolled in a pregnancy study.

J is TRBJ1-2 and V is TRBV7-8, with TRBD1 matching 10 bases. Germline V gene sequence: CDR1 SGHVS, CDR2 FQNEAQ. With 1 base clipped from V and 7 bases from J, the junction kept 12 bases outside the gene matches. This CDR3 region has 17 residues. The CDR3 DNA follows: TGTGCCAGCAGCTTAGGGGCTGGGACAGGGGATGGGGGTGGCTACACCTTC. It is translated as CASSLGAGTGDGGGYTF.

V and J are TRBV6-1 and TRBJ1-1, with 9 nucleotides matching TRBD1. The CDR3 contains 14 residues. Trimming removed 7 bases from V and 0 bases from J; junction bases left unmatched: 3. The germline V gene encodes CDR1 MNHNS and CDR2 SASEGT. Here the CDR3 reads CASIWTGVNTEAFF. CDR3 coding DNA: TGTGCCAGCATCTGGACAGGGGTGAACACTGAAGCTTTCTTT.